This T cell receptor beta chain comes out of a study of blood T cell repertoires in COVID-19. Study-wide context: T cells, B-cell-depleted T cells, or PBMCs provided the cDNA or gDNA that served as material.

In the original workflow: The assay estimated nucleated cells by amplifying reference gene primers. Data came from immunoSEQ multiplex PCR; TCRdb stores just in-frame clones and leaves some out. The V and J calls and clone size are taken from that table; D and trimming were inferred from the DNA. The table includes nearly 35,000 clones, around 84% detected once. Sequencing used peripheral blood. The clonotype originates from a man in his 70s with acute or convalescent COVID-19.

The CDR3 bases are TGCGCCAGCAGCCCGGGACAGGGGTTAGCCTATGGCTACACCTTC. This encodes CASSPGQGLAYGYTF. V usage is TRBV4-1 and J usage is TRBJ1-2; 10 nucleotides match TRBD1. CDR1 MGHRA and CDR2 YSYEKL come from the germline V gene. V lost 4 bases and J lost 4; bases outside the gene matches: 6. This CDR3 region has 15 residues.